This TCR beta chain comes out of a study of CD8+CD57+ T cells in acquired aplastic anemia. Study-level results: Patients and controls turned out to have roughly 31 CD8+ CDR3 sequences in common.

The trim removed 6 bases at V and 8 bases at J, leaving 18 bases unmatched. Looked up from germline, CDR1 is LGHNT and CDR2 is FRNRAP. The CDR3 has 17 amino acids. Genomic DNA, serving as template, underwent TCR beta VDJ and CDR3 profiling. From the reads, TCRdb called clonotypes with MiXCR, one entry per CDR3 protein. The data contain tens of thousands of distinct CDR3 sequences, around 44% of them singletons. Comments on this clonotype: Its antigen is not known.

The TCR was taken from a human donor in good health, serving as a control. V gene TRBV12-5 combines with J gene TRBJ2-1; the match to TRBD2 covers 8 bases. Specimen: sorted CD4+, CD8+, or CD8+CD57+ T cells (not recorded which) from PBMCs. CDR3 sequence reads: CASGSPTSAIASDEQFF. The CDR3 coding sequence is TGTGCTAGTGGCTCTCCGACTAGCGCGATAGCCAGCGATGAGCAGTTCTTC.